The clone carrying this TCR beta chain was counted only a few times. Its antigen is undetermined. Using RNA template, CDR3s of TCR alpha and beta were amplified with iRepertoire arm-PCR. For one-step reverse transcription and amplification, about 85-400 ng of tissue mRNA or PBMC total RNA was used. TCRdb used MiXCR to reprocess the multiplex PCR reads, holding one entry per CDR3 protein. This table holds a few hundred thousand distinct CDR3 sequences, 41% found once. This sample is part of a study of glioma-infiltrating T cells. Study observations and caveats: Only very few CDR3 sequences appeared in both tissue and blood.

This sequence was found in a human donor with low-grade glioma or glioblastoma, undergoing nonglioma brain surgery, or in good health (not recorded which). Sequences were obtained from glioma tissue, nonneoplastic brain tissue, or PBMCs (not recorded which).

The CDR3 nucleotides read TGCAGTGCTAGAGTAGGAGGTAAAAACATTCAGTACTTC. Amino acid sequence: CSARVGGKNIQYF. This chain joins TRBV20-1 and TRBJ2-4; a possible D gene is TRBD2 (5 bases). V was shortened by 1 base and J by 4 bases, with 8 bases between the two germline ends. The length of the CDR3 is 13 residues. Germline V gives CDR1 DFQATT, CDR2 SNEGSKA (reference sequence).